The table lists the clone carrying this T cell receptor (beta chain) with many counts. The antigen is undetermined. Researchers tagged individual cDNA molecules with unique molecular identifiers. TCRdb analysed the 5' RACE reads with MiXCR anew, one entry per CDR3 protein. Of roughly 33,000 distinct CDR3 sequences listed, around 5.8% are singletons. These data are taken from a study of early T cells in non-severe SARS-CoV-2 infection. Study-wide context: The study sequenced bulk RNA from unsorted whole blood, with chains unpaired. Study-wide points: VDJdb matches were skewed toward anti-spike CD8 T cell responses.

Germline V CDR1 and CDR2: SGHRS, YFSETQ. V lost 5 bases and J 6 bases, leaving 18 bases between the germline ends. This CDR3 is 14 amino acids long. The chain uses TRBV5-1 and TRBJ2-7; weak D call: TRBD1 (5 bases). The specimen sequenced was whole blood. The TCR comes from an adult who was a healthcare worker with PCR-confirmed SARS-CoV-2 infection or an uninfected control (not recorded which). CDR3 amino acids: CASSQTQGKGEQYF. CDR3 nucleotide sequence: TGCGCCAGCAGTCAAACCCAGGGTAAGGGCGAGCAGTACTTC.